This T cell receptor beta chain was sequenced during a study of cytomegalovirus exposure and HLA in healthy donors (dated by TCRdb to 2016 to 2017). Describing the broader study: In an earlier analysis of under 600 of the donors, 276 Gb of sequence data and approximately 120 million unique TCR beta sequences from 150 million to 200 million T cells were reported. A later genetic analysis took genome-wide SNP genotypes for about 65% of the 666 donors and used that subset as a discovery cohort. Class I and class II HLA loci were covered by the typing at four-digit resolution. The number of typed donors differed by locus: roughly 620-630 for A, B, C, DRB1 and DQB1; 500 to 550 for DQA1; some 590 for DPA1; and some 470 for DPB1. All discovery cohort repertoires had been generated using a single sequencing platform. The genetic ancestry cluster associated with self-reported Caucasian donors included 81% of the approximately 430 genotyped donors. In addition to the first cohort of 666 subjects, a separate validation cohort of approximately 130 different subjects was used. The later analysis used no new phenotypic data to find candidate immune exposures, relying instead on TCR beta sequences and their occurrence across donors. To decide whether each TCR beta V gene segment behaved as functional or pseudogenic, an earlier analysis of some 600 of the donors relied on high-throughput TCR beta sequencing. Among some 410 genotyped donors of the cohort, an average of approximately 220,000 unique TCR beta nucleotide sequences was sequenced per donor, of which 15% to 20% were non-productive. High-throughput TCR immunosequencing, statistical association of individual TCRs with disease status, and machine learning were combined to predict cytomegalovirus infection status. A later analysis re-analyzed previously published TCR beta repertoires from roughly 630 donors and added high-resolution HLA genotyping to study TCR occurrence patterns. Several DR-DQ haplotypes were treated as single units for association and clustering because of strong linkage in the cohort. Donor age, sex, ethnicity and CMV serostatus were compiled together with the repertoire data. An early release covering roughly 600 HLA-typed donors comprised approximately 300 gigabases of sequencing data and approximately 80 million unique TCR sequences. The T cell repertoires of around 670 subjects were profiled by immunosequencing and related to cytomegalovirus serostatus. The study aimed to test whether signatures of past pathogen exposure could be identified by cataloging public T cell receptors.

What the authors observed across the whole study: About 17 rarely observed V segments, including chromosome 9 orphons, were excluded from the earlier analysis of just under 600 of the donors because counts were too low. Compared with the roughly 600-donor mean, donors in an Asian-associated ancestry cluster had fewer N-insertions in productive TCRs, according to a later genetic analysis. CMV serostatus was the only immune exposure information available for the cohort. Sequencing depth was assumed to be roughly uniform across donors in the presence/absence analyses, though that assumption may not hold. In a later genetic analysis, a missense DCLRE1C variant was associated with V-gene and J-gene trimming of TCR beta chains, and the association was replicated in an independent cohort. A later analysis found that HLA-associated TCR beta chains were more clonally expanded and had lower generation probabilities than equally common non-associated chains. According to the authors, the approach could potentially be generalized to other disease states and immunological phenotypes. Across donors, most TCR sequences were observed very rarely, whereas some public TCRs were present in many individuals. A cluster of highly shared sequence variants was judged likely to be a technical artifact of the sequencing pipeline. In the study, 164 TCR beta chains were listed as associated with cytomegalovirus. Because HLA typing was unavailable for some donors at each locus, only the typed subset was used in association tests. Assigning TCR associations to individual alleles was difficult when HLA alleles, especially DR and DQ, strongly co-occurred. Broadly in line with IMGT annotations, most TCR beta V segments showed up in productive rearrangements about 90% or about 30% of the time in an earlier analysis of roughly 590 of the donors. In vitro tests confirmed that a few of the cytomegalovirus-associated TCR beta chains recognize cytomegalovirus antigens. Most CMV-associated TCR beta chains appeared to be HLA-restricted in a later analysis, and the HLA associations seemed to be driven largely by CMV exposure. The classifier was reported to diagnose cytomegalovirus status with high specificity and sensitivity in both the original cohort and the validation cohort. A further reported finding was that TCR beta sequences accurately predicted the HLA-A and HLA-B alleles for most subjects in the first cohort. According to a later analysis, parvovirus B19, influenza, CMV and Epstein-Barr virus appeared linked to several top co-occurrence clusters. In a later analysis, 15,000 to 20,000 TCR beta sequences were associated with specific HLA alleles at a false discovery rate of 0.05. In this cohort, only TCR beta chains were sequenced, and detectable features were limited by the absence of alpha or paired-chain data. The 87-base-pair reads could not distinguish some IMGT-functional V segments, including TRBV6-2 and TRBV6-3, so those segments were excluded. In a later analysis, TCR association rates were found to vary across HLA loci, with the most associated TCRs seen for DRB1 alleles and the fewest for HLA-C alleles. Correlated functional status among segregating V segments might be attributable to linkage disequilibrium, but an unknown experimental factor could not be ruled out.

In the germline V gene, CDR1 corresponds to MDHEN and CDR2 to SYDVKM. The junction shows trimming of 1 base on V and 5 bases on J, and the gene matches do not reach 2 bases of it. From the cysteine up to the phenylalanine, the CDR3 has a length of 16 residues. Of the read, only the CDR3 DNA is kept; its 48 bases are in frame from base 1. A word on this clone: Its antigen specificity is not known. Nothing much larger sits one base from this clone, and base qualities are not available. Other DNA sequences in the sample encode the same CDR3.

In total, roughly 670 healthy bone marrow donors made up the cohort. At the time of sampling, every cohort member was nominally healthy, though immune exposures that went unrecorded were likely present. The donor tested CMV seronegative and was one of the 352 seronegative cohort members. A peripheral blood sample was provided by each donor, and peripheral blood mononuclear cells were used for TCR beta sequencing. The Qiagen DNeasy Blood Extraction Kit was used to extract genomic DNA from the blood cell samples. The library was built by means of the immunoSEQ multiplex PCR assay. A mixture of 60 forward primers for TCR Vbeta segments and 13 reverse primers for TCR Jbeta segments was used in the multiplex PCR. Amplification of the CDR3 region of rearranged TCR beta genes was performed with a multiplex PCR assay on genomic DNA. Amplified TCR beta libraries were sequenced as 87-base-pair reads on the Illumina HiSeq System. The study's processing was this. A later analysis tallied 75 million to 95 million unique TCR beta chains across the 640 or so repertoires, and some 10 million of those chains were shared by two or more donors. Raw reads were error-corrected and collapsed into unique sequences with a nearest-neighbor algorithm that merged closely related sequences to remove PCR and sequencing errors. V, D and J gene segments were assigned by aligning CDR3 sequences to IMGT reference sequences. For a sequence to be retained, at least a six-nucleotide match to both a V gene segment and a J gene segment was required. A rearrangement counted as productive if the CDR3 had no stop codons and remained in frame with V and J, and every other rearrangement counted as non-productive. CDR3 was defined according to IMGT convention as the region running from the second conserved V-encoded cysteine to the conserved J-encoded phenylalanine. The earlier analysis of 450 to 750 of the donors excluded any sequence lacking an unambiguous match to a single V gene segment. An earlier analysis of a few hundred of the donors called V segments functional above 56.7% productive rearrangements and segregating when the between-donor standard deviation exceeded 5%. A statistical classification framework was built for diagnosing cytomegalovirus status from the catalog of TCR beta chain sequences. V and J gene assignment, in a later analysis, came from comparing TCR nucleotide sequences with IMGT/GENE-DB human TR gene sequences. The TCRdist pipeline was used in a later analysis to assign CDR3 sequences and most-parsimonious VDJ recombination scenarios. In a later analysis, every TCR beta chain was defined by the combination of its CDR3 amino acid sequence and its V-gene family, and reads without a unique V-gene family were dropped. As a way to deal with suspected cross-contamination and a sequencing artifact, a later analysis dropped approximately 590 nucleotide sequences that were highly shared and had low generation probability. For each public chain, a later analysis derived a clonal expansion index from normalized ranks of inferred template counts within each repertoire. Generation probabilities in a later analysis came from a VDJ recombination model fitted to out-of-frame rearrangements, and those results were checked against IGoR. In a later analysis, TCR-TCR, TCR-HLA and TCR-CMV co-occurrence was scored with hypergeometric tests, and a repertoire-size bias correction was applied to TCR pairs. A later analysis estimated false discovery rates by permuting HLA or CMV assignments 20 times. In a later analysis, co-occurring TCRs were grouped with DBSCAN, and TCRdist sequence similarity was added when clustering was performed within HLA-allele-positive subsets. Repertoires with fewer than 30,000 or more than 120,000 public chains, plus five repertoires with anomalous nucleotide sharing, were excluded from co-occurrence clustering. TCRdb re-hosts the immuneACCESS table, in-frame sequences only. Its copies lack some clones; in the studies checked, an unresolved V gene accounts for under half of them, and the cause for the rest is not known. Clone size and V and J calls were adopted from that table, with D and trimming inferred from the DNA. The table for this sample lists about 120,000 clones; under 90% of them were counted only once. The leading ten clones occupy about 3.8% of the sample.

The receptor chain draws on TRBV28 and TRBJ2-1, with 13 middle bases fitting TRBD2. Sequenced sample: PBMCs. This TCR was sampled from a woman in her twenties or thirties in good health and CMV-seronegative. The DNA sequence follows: TGTGCCAGCAGTTTATCCGGGACTAGCGGGAACAATGAGCAGTTCTTC. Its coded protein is CASSLSGTSGNNEQFF.